This passage covers 15 T cell receptor beta chains from one sample sequenced in a study of regulatory T cells in long-lasting Graves disease. Time point of the sample: newly diagnosed GD, antithyroid drugs for less than 3 months. Isolated PBMC RNA provided the starting material for the TCR library. For TCR beta, libraries came from iRepertoire HTBI primers and Arm-PCR of CDR3 regions. TCRdb recomputed calls from the multiplex PCR reads with MiXCR, one row per CDR3 protein. The repertoire holds about 220,000 distinct CDR3 sequences, with approximately 18% as singletons. The same data also went into a second study, on T cells in Graves' hyperthyroidism and ophthalmopathy.

Sample: peripheral blood mononuclear cells (PBMCs), taken at new diagnosis, from a patient treated with antithyroid drugs. These receptors were obtained from a woman aged 25 to 39 with Graves disease.

This clonotype was detected many times. This chain joins TRBV5-8 and TRBJ2-3; 10 bases are shared with TRBD2. This CDR3 spans 15 amino acids. CDR1 and CDR2 (germline): SGHTS, YDEGEE. Trimming cost V 4 bases and J 2 bases; bases outside gene matches: 4. The CDR3 DNA is TGTGCCAGCAGCCTTAGCGGGGGGCTCACAGATACGCAGTATTTT. Residues: CASSLSGGLTDTQYF.

This clonotype was observed many times. V gene TRBV10-1 combines with J gene TRBJ2-3; D perhaps matches TRBD1 (6 bases). The germline gives CDR1 WNHNN, CDR2 SYGVQD (reference sequence). There are 14 residues in the CDR3. V shed 4 bases and J shed 5 bases, with 13 bases lying between them. The CDR3 DNA reads as TGCGCCAGCAGTGCCCAGGGGCCGGAAGATACGCAGTATTTT. Its translation: CASSAQGPEDTQYF.

This clonotype was seen repeatedly, ten times or more. The genes are TRBV7-2 and TRBJ2-7, with 9 bases matching TRBD1. Germline values: CDR1 SGHTA, CDR2 FQGNSA. There are 15 residues in the CDR3. The ends lost 3 bases at V and 0 bases at J; junction bases unmatched: 3. In DNA, the CDR3 is TGTGCCAGCAGCTTTTCGACAGGGGGCTCCTACGAGCAGTACTTC. Residues: CASSFSTGGSYEQYF. Variable domain in full (rest from reference TRBV7-2 and TRBJ2-7): GAGVSQSPSNKVTEKGKDVELRCDPISGHTALYWYRQSLGQGLEFLIYFQGNSAPDKSGLPSDRFSAERTGGSVSTLTIQRTQQEDSAVYLCASSFSTGGSYEQYFGPGTRLTVT.

This clonotype was found a few times. This chain uses TRBV6-2 or TRBV6-3 with TRBJ2-7, with D possibly called TRBD1 or TRBD2 (5 bases each). The germline CDR1 and CDR2 sequences are MNHEY and SVGEGT. The CDR3 extends over 13 amino acids. V was shortened by 7 bases and J by 2 bases, with 12 bases between the two germline ends. The CDR3 sequence: CASTGTDPYEQYF. The DNA for the CDR3 is TGTGCCAGCACTGGGACGGACCCCTACGAGCAGTACTTC.

This clonotype was detected only a few times. The V and J genes are TRBV4-1 and TRBJ1-2, with TRBD1 matching over 8 bases. Germline CDR1 reads MGHRA; CDR2 reads YSYEKL. This CDR3 is built from 15 residues. Trimming removed 1 base from V and 5 bases from J; junction bases left unmatched: 6. The CDR3 coding sequence is TGCGCCAGCAGCCAAGCGACAGGGGTTTGGTATGGCTACACCTTC. Protein: CASSQATGVWYGYTF.

This clonotype has a count of ten or more. V gene TRBV11-3 combines with J gene TRBJ2-1; TRBD2 might be the D (6 bases). Germline V CDR1 and CDR2: SGHNT, YENEEA. The CDR3 covers 15 residues. The germline V and J ends were trimmed by 2 bases and 5 bases, with 13 bases remaining between them. The CDR3 reads CASSLQRGSNNEQFF. As DNA, the CDR3 is TGTGCCAGCAGCTTACAACGGGGGAGTAACAATGAGCAGTTCTTC.

This clonotype came up many times. This chain joins TRBV29-1 and TRBJ2-5, with a weak D call TRBD2 (5 bases). Germline V gives CDR1 SQVTM, CDR2 ANQGSEA. The CDR3 has 15 amino acids. Between the trimmed V and J ends, which lost 6 bases and 2 bases, there was a span of 19 bases. This CDR3 reads CSVPPASGYQETQYF. CDR3 DNA sequence: TGCAGCGTCCCGCCGGCATCGGGGTATCAAGAGACCCAGTACTTC.

This clonotype was counted many times. The chain carries TRBV7-2 and TRBJ2-7; the D gene could be TRBD1 or TRBD2 (5 bases each). Trimming removed 1 base at V and 5 bases at J, with 15 bases between. This CDR3 has 15 amino acids. Per germline, CDR1 SGHTA and CDR2 FQGNSA. In DNA form, the CDR3 reads TGTGCCAGCAGCTTAGGCCTCGGGACGCGCAACGAGCAGTACTTC. Translated: CASSLGLGTRNEQYF.

This clonotype was detected ten times or more. The genes are TRBV7-9 and TRBJ2-3; D perhaps matches TRBD1 (6 bases). Germline loops: CDR1 SEHNR, CDR2 FQNEAQ (reference sequence). The CDR3 is 15 amino acids. V lost 6 bases, J lost 0 bases, and 13 bases lay in between. Here the CDR3 DNA reads TGTGCCAGCAGTCGTATCAGGGGCAGCACAGATACGCAGTATTTT. The encoded protein is CASSRIRGSTDTQYF.

Many counts were recorded for this clonotype. This rearrangement joins TRBV5-1 to TRBJ1-2; 12 nucleotides match TRBD1. The CDR3 length is 17 residues. Losses at the gene ends were 3 bases for V and 7 bases for J; bases not matched to a gene: 13. Germline assignment: CDR1 SGHRS and CDR2 YFSETQ. CDR3 in DNA: TGCGCCAGCAGCTCCGGGATACTTCCGGGACAGGGGGCTGGCTACACCTTC. This sequence encodes CASSSGILPGQGAGYTF.

This clonotype was counted at least ten times. The chain joins TRBV6-1 to TRBJ2-1, with 10 bases matching TRBD2. Trimming took 6 bases from V and 2 from J; bases not matched to a gene: 7. Germline-derived CDR1 and CDR2 are MNHNS and SASEGT. There are 16 residues in the CDR3. The CDR3 here is CASSSSGSAPYNEQFF. In DNA form, the CDR3 reads TGTGCCAGCAGCTCTAGCGGGAGCGCACCCTACAATGAGCAGTTCTTC.

In its sample, this clonotype was seen many times. The chain links TRBV18 to TRBJ1-2; TRBD1 matches 10 bases. The V and J ends lost 1 base and 6 bases, in that order; junction bases with no gene match: 8. Per germline, CDR1 KGHSH and CDR2 LQKENI. This CDR3 contains 16 residues. In nucleotides, the CDR3 is TGTGCCAGCTCACCACTAGGGACAGGGGCGCATAATGGCTACACCTTC. As protein: CASSPLGTGAHNGYTF. The whole variable domain, filled in from reference TRBV18 and TRBJ1-2, reads NAGVMQNPRHLVRRRGQEARLRCSPMKGHSHVYWYRQLPEEGLKFMVYLQKENIIDESGMPKERFSAEFPKEGPSILRIQQVVRGDSAAYFCASSPLGTGAHNGYTFGSGTRLTVV.

This clonotype was detected ten times or more. J is TRBJ1-6 and V is TRBV5-1; 9 nucleotides match TRBD1. The trim removed 0 bases at V and 16 bases at J, leaving 8 bases unmatched. Germline V gives CDR1 SGHRS, CDR2 YFSETQ. The CDR3 sequence is 14 residues long. The CDR3 reads CASSLASGTGFLHF. The DNA for the CDR3 is TGCGCCAGCAGCTTGGCCTCCGGGACAGGGTTTCTCCACTTT.

V gene TRBV7-9 combines with J gene TRBJ2-1; TRBD2 is a possible D gene (6 bases). CDR3 length equals 16 residues. The V end was cut by 5 bases, the J end by 5 bases, with 19 bases between. Germline CDR1 and CDR2: SEHNR and FQNEAQ (reference sequence). In DNA, the CDR3 is TGTGCCAGCAGCCCCAAGGGGCGGGGAGGAAACAATGAGCAGTTCTTC. It codes for CASSPKGRGGNNEQFF. Based on the CDR3 plus reference TRBV7-9 and TRBJ2-1, the full variable domain is DTGVSQNPRHKITKRGQNVTFRCDPISEHNRLYWYRQTLGQGPEFLTYFQNEAQLEKSRLLSDRFSAERPKGSFSTLEIQRTEQGDSAMYLCASSPKGRGGNNEQFFGPGTRLTVL.

At least ten counts were recorded for this clonotype. This chain uses TRBV4-1 with TRBJ1-1, with D unclear. Trimming shortened V by 1 base and J by 5 bases, and 8 bases separated the two germline ends. The CDR3 is made up of 13 amino acids. Germline assignment: CDR1 MGHRA and CDR2 YSYEKL. The CDR3 DNA is TGCGCCAGCAGCCAAGCTCGGAGGACTGAAGCTTTCTTT. Encoded protein: CASSQARRTEAFF.